This TCR beta chain appears in the sequencing data of a study of cytomegalovirus exposure and HLA in healthy donors. V lost 8 bases to trimming and J lost 4 bases; unmatched junction nucleotides: 4. Germline V lookup: CDR1 GTSNPN, CDR2 SVGIG (reference sequence). The CDR3 contains 13 residues. Vbeta (60) and Jbeta (13) primers were used in the PCR. Only in-frame clones appear in the TCRdb table, and some are missing; sequencing was by immunoSEQ multiplex PCR. The top ten hold approximately 9% of the sample, which has approximately 79,000 clones, 74% seen once. This clonotype was sampled from a man aged 40-55 years in good health and CMV-seropositive. The gene calls are TRBV30 and TRBJ2-3; 12 nucleotides align to TRBD1. Sequencing was performed on PBMCs. CDR3 residues: CAGTGGKADTQYF. As DNA, the CDR3 is TGTGCCGGGACAGGGGGCAAGGCAGATACGCAGTATTTT. The full variable domain, its missing parts supplied by reference TRBV30 and TRBJ2-3, is SQTIHQWPATLVQPVGSPLSLECTVEGTSNPNLYWYRQAAGRGLQLLFYSVGIGQISSEVPQNLSASRPQDRQFILSSKKLLLSDSGFYLCAGTGGKADTQYFGPGTRLTVL.